Shown below are 21 T cell receptor beta chains from a single sample sequenced in a study of T cell repertoires in cytomegalovirus infection. TCRdb re-called the reads with MiXCR, one entry per CDR3 protein. Among about 230,000 distinct CDR3 sequences, approximately 7% were seen once, and the ten largest hold less than 7.5%. The sequenced material came from PBMCs. The receptors stem from a human donor in good health (CMV status not recorded). Some clones in this sample may be carry-over from other donors' samples.

This clonotype came up many times. This chain connects TRBV29-1 to TRBJ1-4; D is unclear. This CDR3 spans 12 amino acids. V was cut by 6 bases and J by 8 bases, with 13 bases left in between. Germline V gene sequence: CDR1 SQVTM, CDR2 ANQGSEA. CDR3 protein: CSVGELREKLFF. The CDR3 DNA reads as TGCAGCGTCGGAGAACTTCGGGAAAAACTGTTTTTT.

This clonotype appeared many times. The rearrangement links TRBV7-2 to TRBJ2-7; possible D gene TRBD2, 6 bases. CDR3 size: 14 residues. Germline V gene lookup returns CDR1 SGHTA and CDR2 FQGNSA. Trimming removed 5 bases from V and 5 bases from J, with 16 bases in between. Written as DNA, the CDR3 is TGTGCCAGCAGCCTTGGTGGGGCGGGGCACGAGCAGTACTTC. Protein: CASSLGGAGHEQYF.

This clonotype came up many times. The chain joins TRBV7-8 to TRBJ2-1; 7 bases are shared with TRBD2. V shed 4 bases, J shed 2 bases, and the junction held 5 bases outside the gene matches. CDR1 SGHVS and CDR2 FQNEAQ come from the germline V gene. The CDR3 loop spans 15 amino acids. This chain's CDR3 is CASSSLGGAYNEQFF. The DNA for the CDR3 is TGTGCCAGCAGCTCCCTTGGGGGGGCCTACAATGAGCAGTTCTTC.

This chain connects TRBV7-9 to TRBJ1-5; TRBD1 aligns across 8 bases. After removal of 5 bases from V and 7 bases from J, the junction contained 7 bases not matched to a gene. CDR3 size: 14 residues. Germline V gene lookup returns CDR1 SEHNR and CDR2 FQNEAQ (reference sequence). The CDR3, as DNA: TGTGCCAGCAGCGCTACAGGGGGTGAGCAGCCCCAGCATTTT. This encodes CASSATGGEQPQHF.

This clonotype was found many times. The chain has TRBV7-2 and TRBJ1-2; 7 bases match TRBD1. Germline values: CDR1 SGHTA, CDR2 FQGNSA. J was trimmed by 6 bases and V by 2 bases; bases with no gene match: 15. This CDR3 has 17 residues. The CDR3 reads CASSLLPAGGNGDGYTF. DNA of the CDR3: TGTGCCAGCAGCTTATTACCCGCAGGGGGTAATGGGGATGGCTACACCTTC.

This clonotype was detected many times. The chain is built from TRBV6-2 or TRBV6-3 and TRBJ1-5; a possible D gene is TRBD1 (5 bases). Trimming left V 0 bases short and J 2 bases short, with 8 bases between. Germline lookup yields CDR1 MNHEY and CDR2 SVGEGT. The CDR3 has 15 residues. The DNA for the CDR3 is TGTGCCAGCAGTTACTCACTAGGGGGCAATCAGCCCCAGCATTTT. Encoded protein: CASSYSLGGNQPQHF.

At least ten counts were recorded for this clonotype. The genes are TRBV20-1 and TRBJ2-5, with unresolved D. V gave up 0 bases and J gave up 5 bases, with 10 bases separating them. The CDR3 is made up of 13 amino acids. Germline CDR1 and CDR2: DFQATT and SNEGSKA (reference sequence). The CDR3 nucleotides are TGCAGTGCTAGAGACAAGGGCACGGAGACCCAGTACTTC. Protein sequence: CSARDKGTETQYF.

This clonotype was counted ten times or more. V and J are TRBV25-1 and TRBJ2-7; TRBD1 or TRBD2 may be the D gene (5 bases each). Germline loops: CDR1 MGHDK, CDR2 SYGVNS. CDR3 length: 16 amino acids. Trimming removed 6 bases from V and 3 bases from J, with 21 bases in between. Here the CDR3 DNA reads TGTGCCAGCAGCCCCCCCGGGACGGGCAACCTCTACGAGCAGTACTTC. It specifies CASSPPGTGNLYEQYF.

This clonotype was counted many times. The chain recombines TRBV11-2 with TRBJ1-6; D is possibly TRBD1 (5 bases). This CDR3 region has 15 residues. The germline V gene encodes CDR1 SGHAT and CDR2 FQNNGV. With 5 bases removed from V and 2 bases from J, the gap between germline ends came to 10 bases. The CDR3 protein is CASSPGGTYNSPLHF. CDR3 DNA sequence: TGTGCCAGCAGCCCCGGGGGGACCTATAATTCACCCCTCCACTTT.

This clonotype was picked up many times. V usage is TRBV6-5 and J usage is TRBJ2-2; D not certain. The CDR3 has 14 residues. Germline V gene lookup returns CDR1 MNHEY and CDR2 SVGAGI. Trimming took off 2 bases at V and 4 bases at J, with 8 bases between the two ends. The CDR3 reads CASSYGSGTGELFF. In DNA form, the CDR3 reads TGTGCCAGCAGTTACGGCAGTGGCACCGGGGAGCTGTTTTTT.

The chain combines TRBV20-1 with TRBJ1-2; D ambiguous. This CDR3 contains 12 residues. V shed 3 bases and J shed 2 bases, with 7 bases lying between them. In germline, CDR1 is DFQATT, CDR2 SNEGSKA (reference sequence). CDR3 bases: TGCAGTGCTAGGAGTCAGAACTATGGCTACACCTTC. Its protein is CSARSQNYGYTF.

This clonotype was seen many times. The chain couples TRBV29-1 to TRBJ1-1; 10 nucleotides line up with TRBD1. The CDR3 is 13 amino acids. Germline lookup yields CDR1 SQVTM and CDR2 ANQGSEA. After removal of 3 bases from V and 5 bases from J, the junction contained 3 bases not matched to a gene. The CDR3 sequence: CSVDGTGATEAFF. For the CDR3, the DNA is TGCAGCGTTGACGGGACAGGGGCGACTGAAGCTTTCTTT. Looking up the rest from reference TRBV29-1 and TRBJ1-1 gives the full variable domain: SAVISQKPSRDICQRGTSLTIQCQVDSQVTMMFWYRQQPGQSLTLIATANQGSEATYESGFVIDKFPISRPNLTFSTLTVSNMSPEDSSIYLCSVDGTGATEAFFGQGTRLTVV.

The rearrangement links TRBV7-9 to TRBJ1-2; D gene unclear. This CDR3 region has 13 residues. CDR1 SEHNR and CDR2 FQNEAQ come from the germline V gene (reference sequence). V lost 5 bases, J lost 8 bases, and 15 bases lay in between. The CDR3 loop is CASSPNGIDGYTF. In nucleotides, the CDR3 is TGTGCCAGCAGCCCGAACGGAATAGACGGCTACACCTTC.

With respect to this clonotype: Being one base from a much bigger clone, this may be a read error. The V and J genes are TRBV5-1 and TRBJ2-3; TRBD2 matches 7 bases. There are 14 residues in the CDR3. V shed 2 bases, J shed 5 bases, and the junction held 5 bases outside the gene matches. Germline-derived CDR1 and CDR2 are SGHRS and YFSETQ. This chain's CDR3 is CASSLWGGGDTQYF. The CDR3 DNA reads TGCGCCAGCAGCTTATGGGGGGGTGGAGATACGCAGTATTTT.

There are many counts of this clonotype. The genes are TRBV7-2 and TRBJ1-1; D remains unclear. The germline CDR1 and CDR2 sequences are SGHTA and FQGNSA. Trimming took off 5 bases at V and 3 bases at J, with 16 bases between the two ends. The CDR3 is 15 amino acids. This CDR3 is CASSGGLYRDTEAFF. The DNA of the CDR3 is TGTGCCAGCAGCGGAGGACTGTATAGGGACACTGAAGCTTTCTTT.

In its sample, this clonotype was seen many times. CDR3 sequence (DNA): TGTGCCAGCAGTATACCACAGCCCTCACGGGGGCCAATGAACACTGAAGCTTTCTTT. Encoded protein: CASSIPQPSRGPMNTEAFF. V gene TRBV6-2 or TRBV6-3 combines with J gene TRBJ1-1, with D perhaps TRBD1 (6 bases). Germline CDR1 reads MNHEY; CDR2 reads SVGEGT. Trimming removed 5 bases at V and 0 bases at J, with 25 bases between. This CDR3 region has 19 residues.

This clonotype was picked up many times. V gene TRBV11-2 combines with J gene TRBJ2-5; 12 bases are a match to TRBD2. CDR1 and CDR2 (germline): SGHAT, FQNNGV. The CDR3 consists of 17 residues. J was trimmed by 2 bases and V by 5 bases; bases with no gene match: 9. The CDR3: CASSLGLAGVAQETQYF. The CDR3 DNA reads TGTGCCAGCAGCCTGGGACTAGCGGGCGTCGCACAAGAGACCCAGTACTTC.

There are many counts of this clonotype. The chain combines TRBV7-6 with TRBJ1-5; weak D call: TRBD1 (5 bases). V was shortened by 5 bases and J by 4 bases, with 9 bases between the two germline ends. Germline V CDR1 and CDR2: SGHVS, FNYEAQ. This CDR3 region has 13 residues. The DNA of the CDR3 is TGTGCCAGCAGCCCGGGACGGAATCAGCCCCAGCATTTT. Translating gives CASSPGRNQPQHF.

This clonotype was recorded at least ten times. The genes are TRBV6-5 and TRBJ1-6; 10 positions agree with TRBD1. This CDR3 has 15 residues. CDR1 is MNHEY and CDR2 is SVGAGI in the germline V gene. The ends lost 7 bases at V and 5 bases at J; junction bases unmatched: 5. The DNA of the CDR3 is TGTGCCAGCACCGGGACAGGGGTCGATAATTCACCCCTCCACTTT. The encoded protein is CASTGTGVDNSPLHF.

For this clonotype: Since a much larger clone is just one base distant, this may be a read error. J is TRBJ1-2 and V is TRBV29-1; D is possibly TRBD1 (6 bases). Germline loops: CDR1 SQVTM, CDR2 ANQGSEA. The CDR3 is 13 amino acids. The CDR3 DNA reads TGCGGCGCCGGACAGATTACTAACTATGGCTACACCTTC. Protein: CGAGQITNYGYTF.

This clonotype was counted at least ten times. The chain is built from TRBV4-1 and TRBJ1-2; D ambiguous. Trimming left V 4 bases short and J 2 bases short, with 8 bases between. The CDR3 spans 13 residues. The V gene's germline CDR1 is MGHRA and CDR2 YSYEKL. CDR3: CASSPTVNYGYTF. CDR3 in DNA: TGCGCCAGCAGCCCTACTGTAAACTATGGCTACACCTTC.